Detailed here is one T cell receptor beta chain. These data come from a study of shared clonotypes between healthy human individuals. Clones were read by immunoSEQ multiplex PCR, and TCRdb kept only the in-frame ones, dropping some. Of approximately 590,000 clones detected, roughly 95% appear once; the ten largest clones hold approximately 0.1%. The CDR3 extends over 15 amino acids. Germline CDR1 and CDR2: LGHNA and YNFKEQ. With 5 bases removed from V and 0 bases from J, the gap between germline ends came to 11 bases. Terminally differentiated effector memory CD45RA+ cells were left out of the naive CD8 fraction, which was CD45RO-negative and positively selected for CCR7.

The TCR was taken from a woman aged 25 to 45 in good health. The sequencing sample was made of naive CD8+ T cells sorted from blood. This chain joins TRBV4-2 and TRBJ1-3; tentative D call: TRBD1 (6 bases). The CDR3 protein is CASSARDNSGNTIYF. DNA of the CDR3: TGTGCCAGCAGCGCCCGGGACAACTCTGGAAACACCATATATTTT.